Below are 29 T cell receptor beta chains sequenced from a single sample in a study of technical replicates of blood from a few donors. TCRdb's copy holds only in-frame clones and misses some; the assay was immunoSEQ multiplex PCR. The sample consists of 85,000 to 100,000 clones, about 94% of them appearing once. Sequenced input: T cells isolated from PBMCs. These receptors all come from a human donor in good health.

The chain has TRBV5-5 and TRBJ2-5, with TRBD2 as a possible D gene (5 bases). Germline-derived CDR1 and CDR2 are SGHKS and YYEKEE (reference sequence). The V end lost 4 bases, the J end lost 4 bases, and 8 bases lay between the germline ends. This CDR3 is 12 amino acids long. Here the CDR3 reads CASSLEGETQYF. In DNA, the CDR3 is TGTGCCAGCAGCCTCGAGGGAGAGACCCAGTACTTC.

This chain connects TRBV27 to TRBJ1-2; the D is unclear. V lost 4 bases and J 8 bases, leaving 26 bases between the germline ends. CDR3 length: 17 residues. Germline V gene data show CDR1 as MNHEY and CDR2 as SMNVEV (reference sequence). The CDR3 DNA is TGTGCCAGCAGTTACACGGCACCGGGGTTTAGTGGTAAGGGCTACACCTTC. As protein: CASSYTAPGFSGKGYTF.

The rearrangement uses TRBV10-1 and TRBJ1-4; no firm D call. V was clipped by 0 bases and J by 8 bases, with 4 bases between them. In germline, CDR1 is WNHNN, CDR2 SYGVQD (reference sequence). The CDR3 is made up of 12 amino acids. CDR3 loop: CASSESGEKLFF. In nucleotides, the CDR3 is TGCGCCAGCAGTGAGTCGGGCGAAAAACTGTTTTTT.

The chain couples TRBV11-3 to TRBJ1-2, with 8 nucleotides matching TRBD1. The CDR3 has 14 residues. V shed 5 bases and J 5 bases; nucleotides not matched to a gene: 7. Germline V lookup: CDR1 SGHNT, CDR2 YENEEA. The CDR3 is CASSAKQGGYGYTF. CDR3 sequence (DNA): TGTGCCAGCAGCGCAAAACAGGGGGGGTATGGCTACACCTTC.

The count of this clone is one. The chain carries TRBV25-1 and TRBJ2-7; 11 bases align to TRBD2. With V trimmed by 10 bases and J by 4 bases, 6 bases remained unmatched. CDR3 length: 13 amino acids. The germline CDR1 and CDR2 sequences are MGHDK and SYGVNS. The CDR3 loop reads CATETSGSYEQYF. CDR3 nucleotides: TGTGCCACCGAAACTAGCGGGAGTTACGAGCAGTACTTC.

The chain is built from TRBV4-1 and TRBJ2-1; tentative D call: TRBD1 (6 bases). There are 14 residues in the CDR3. The germline V gene has CDR1 MGHRA and CDR2 YSYEKL. Trimming pared 4 bases from V and 7 bases from J, leaving 14 bases between. The CDR3 loop is CASSRETGPNEQFF. In DNA form, the CDR3 reads TGCGCCAGCAGCCGAGAAACAGGGCCGAATGAGCAGTTCTTC.

The chain has TRBV29-1 and TRBJ2-7; 9 bases match TRBD1. Looked up from germline, CDR1 is SQVTM and CDR2 is ANQGSEA. The CDR3 length is 14 residues. The V segment lost 4 bases and the J segment 5 bases; nucleotides outside the gene matches: 9. CDR3 sequence reads: CSVGLGTGIHEQYF. CDR3 bases: TGCAGCGTTGGACTGGGGACAGGGATCCACGAGCAGTACTTC.

The chain is built from TRBV5-1 and TRBJ2-7; D is uncertain. Germline assignment: CDR1 SGHRS and CDR2 YFSETQ. This CDR3 comprises 14 residues. V lost 4 bases and J 3 bases, leaving 14 bases between the germline ends. The CDR3 DNA is TGCGCCAGCAGCCGATTACAGAGTAGCTACGAGCAGTACTTC. Protein sequence: CASSRLQSSYEQYF.

The V gene is TRBV7-2, the J gene TRBJ2-1, with TRBD2 identical over 7 bases. The junction had 4 bases not matched to a gene; V was cut back by 2 bases and J by 3 bases. Germline V gene lookup returns CDR1 SGHTA and CDR2 FQGNSA. The CDR3 contains 15 residues. CDR3 sequence (DNA): TGTGCCAGCAGCTTACTGGCTAGCGGCTACAATGAGCAGTTCTTC. It yields the protein CASSLLASGYNEQFF.

This clone appeared a single time. The chain is built from TRBV6-1 and TRBJ1-2; TRBD1 aligns across 7 bases. The CDR3 is made up of 15 amino acids. From germline, CDR1 is MNHNS and CDR2 SASEGT. The J segment lost 4 bases and the V segment lost 8 bases, leaving 13 bases of the junction unmatched. DNA for the CDR3: TGTGCCAGCGCCCAGGCGGAGGACAGGATCTATGGCTACACCTTC. It specifies CASAQAEDRIYGYTF.

The genes are TRBV29-1 and TRBJ2-7; D is unresolved. In germline, CDR1 is SQVTM, CDR2 ANQGSEA. The CDR3 spans 14 residues. V dropped 4 bases and J dropped 4 bases, with 17 bases sitting between them. In nucleotides, the CDR3 is TGCAGCGTTGTTGACTCTCCTTTAGATTACGAGCAGTACTTC. Its translation is CSVVDSPLDYEQYF.

This rearrangement joins TRBV6-1 to TRBJ2-7, with D tentatively TRBD2 (6 bases). Germline CDR1 reads MNHNS; CDR2 reads SASEGT. The CDR3 has 12 amino acids. Between the trimmed V and J ends, which lost 5 bases and 5 bases, there was a span of 10 bases. In nucleotides, the CDR3 is TGTGCCAGCAGTCTGGGGGGTAACGAGCAGTACTTC. Translated, it gives CASSLGGNEQYF.

The chain is built from TRBV6-5 and TRBJ2-5; D remains ambiguous. Looked up from germline, CDR1 is MNHEY and CDR2 is SVGAGI. The CDR3 runs 16 residues. The germline V and J ends were trimmed by 2 bases and 5 bases, with 18 bases remaining between them. This chain's CDR3 is CASSYLPTARLETQYF. The CDR3 DNA follows: TGTGCCAGCAGTTACCTACCGACTGCCCGTTTGGAGACCCAGTACTTC.

The gene calls are TRBV11-3 and TRBJ2-1; D is uncertain. Germline CDR1 reads SGHNT; CDR2 reads YENEEA. The CDR3 is 15 amino acids. Trimming took off 5 bases at V and 6 bases at J, with 17 bases between the two ends. Written as DNA, the CDR3 is TGTGCCAGCAGCCCCCCCTCCTGGCGGAGCAATGAGCAGTTCTTC. This gives the protein CASSPPSWRSNEQFF.

This clone came up once. The chain couples TRBV5-1 to TRBJ2-7; 7 bases fit TRBD2. The CDR3 totals 15 residues. V shed 4 bases, J shed 3 bases, and the junction held 10 bases outside the gene matches. Germline V gene data show CDR1 as SGHRS and CDR2 as YFSETQ. CDR3 DNA sequence: TGCGCCAGCAGCCCTAACAAGGCTAGCGGCTACGAGCAGTACTTC. Amino acids: CASSPNKASGYEQYF.

In this sample, this clone turned up a few times. The V and J genes are TRBV7-9 and TRBJ1-1, with D unresolved. Germline V gene sequence: CDR1 SEHNR, CDR2 FQNEAQ (reference sequence). There are 12 residues in the CDR3. V was trimmed by 3 bases and J by 4 bases, leaving 6 bases between them. CDR3 DNA sequence: TGTGCCAGCAGCTTCCTAGGCACTGAAGCTTTCTTT. Translating it yields CASSFLGTEAFF.

This clone was found once. The genes are TRBV6-4 and TRBJ2-7; D remains unclear. This CDR3 has 14 residues. Germline V gene data show CDR1 as MRHNA and CDR2 as SNTAGT. The V end was cut by 3 bases, the J end by 7 bases, with 16 bases between. The CDR3 here is CASSDITVAKEQYF. The CDR3 region has the DNA TGTGCCAGCAGTGATATTACAGTGGCTAAAGAGCAGTACTTC.

CDR3 region: CASSFTSGSYNEQFF. The CDR3 DNA is TGCGCCAGCAGCTTTACTAGCGGTTCCTACAATGAGCAGTTCTTC. The chain carries TRBV5-1 and TRBJ2-1; 8 nucleotides line up with TRBD2. The CDR3 spans 15 residues. Germline lookup yields CDR1 SGHRS and CDR2 YFSETQ. Trimming cost V 2 bases and J 1 base; bases outside gene matches: 2.

This chain uses TRBV5-6 with TRBJ1-2; D might be TRBD1 (6 bases). V shed 0 bases and J shed 2 bases, with 14 bases lying between them. Germline assignment: CDR1 SGHDT and CDR2 YYEEEE. The CDR3 runs 16 residues. The CDR3 coding sequence is TGTGCCAGCAGCTTGGTGGGGGCAGTCAGGAACTATGGCTACACCTTC. Its translation is CASSLVGAVRNYGYTF.

This clone was seen a single time. This rearrangement joins TRBV6-5 to TRBJ2-7, with 8 nucleotides matching TRBD1. From germline, CDR1 is MNHEY and CDR2 SVGAGI. J was trimmed by 6 bases and V by 5 bases; bases with no gene match: 12. The CDR3 is made up of 15 amino acids. The CDR3 sequence: CASSPSRTGLGEQYF. The CDR3 DNA sequence: TGTGCCAGCAGTCCATCCCGGACAGGGCTGGGCGAGCAGTACTTC.

This clone was counted a single time. The J gene is TRBJ1-5, the V gene TRBV7-9; the D is unclear. The CDR3 is made up of 13 amino acids. Between the trimmed V and J ends, which lost 4 bases and 6 bases, there was a span of 10 bases. Germline V gene lookup returns CDR1 SEHNR and CDR2 FQNEAQ (reference sequence). As DNA, the CDR3 is TGTGCCAGCAGCTCCCACCTGGCTCAGCCCCAGCATTTT. This encodes CASSSHLAQPQHF.

The chain has TRBV6-5 and TRBJ2-7; the match to TRBD2 covers 7 bases. Germline V gene lookup returns CDR1 MNHEY and CDR2 SVGAGI. This CDR3 is 13 amino acids long. Trimming took 2 bases from V and 5 from J; bases not matched to a gene: 3. The CDR3 region is CASSYLGLDEQYF. The CDR3 bases are TGTGCCAGCAGTTACCTAGGACTAGACGAGCAGTACTTC.

The chain has TRBV30 and TRBJ2-7, with 7 bases that match TRBD1. The J segment lost 4 bases and the V segment lost 2 bases, leaving 14 bases of the junction unmatched. Germline values: CDR1 GTSNPN, CDR2 SVGIG (reference sequence). The CDR3 spans 16 residues. As DNA, the CDR3 is TGTGCCTGGAGTACCACAACACAGGGGCCTCGGTACGAGCAGTACTTC. Translating gives CAWSTTTQGPRYEQYF.

The chain is built from TRBV7-3 and TRBJ2-3; 10 positions agree with TRBD2. J lost 3 bases, V lost 5 bases, and 8 bases had no gene match. CDR3 length: 16 amino acids. CDR1 and CDR2 from the germline V gene are SGHTA and FQGTGA. CDR3 in DNA: TGTGCCAGCAGCCCTCTCAGCGGGGGGGGAACAGATACGCAGTATTTT. Its translation: CASSPLSGGGTDTQYF.

V gene TRBV19 combines with J gene TRBJ2-5, with D hard to call. Germline-derived CDR1 and CDR2 are LNHDA and SQIVND (reference sequence). Between the trimmed V and J ends, which lost 3 bases and 1 base, there was a span of 6 bases. The CDR3 sequence is 13 residues long. The CDR3 DNA sequence: TGTGCCAGTAGTATGACTGGCCAAGAGACCCAGTACTTC. It codes for CASSMTGQETQYF.

CDR3: CASSLVRAGSRNNEQFF. The CDR3, as DNA: TGCGCCAGCAGCTTGGTACGAGCGGGGAGTAGGAACAATGAGCAGTTCTTC. The chain employs TRBV5-1 and TRBJ2-1, with 7 bases lining up with TRBD2. The CDR3 runs 17 residues. V shed 0 bases, J shed 5 bases, and the junction held 11 bases outside the gene matches. Germline CDR1 SGHRS, CDR2 YFSETQ.

The chain couples TRBV5-1 to TRBJ2-5, with 7 bases identical to TRBD1. The CDR3 spans 15 residues. With V trimmed by 2 bases and J by 1 base, 5 bases remained unmatched. The germline V gene has CDR1 SGHRS and CDR2 YFSETQ. Here the CDR3 DNA reads TGCGCCAGCAGCTTTCGGACAGGCCGCCAAGAGACCCAGTACTTC. Its protein is CASSFRTGRQETQYF.

The chain is built from TRBV27 and TRBJ1-6; 8 bases agree with TRBD1. In germline, CDR1 is MNHEY, CDR2 SMNVEV (reference sequence). This CDR3 contains 15 residues. The trim removed 2 bases at V and 8 bases at J, leaving 5 bases unmatched. Here the CDR3 DNA reads TGTGCCAGCAGTTTAGGGACAGGAACCTATTCACCCCTCCACTTT. This codes for CASSLGTGTYSPLHF.

The J gene is TRBJ2-5, the V gene TRBV4-1; D ambiguous. This CDR3 is 14 amino acids long. Trimming removed 2 bases from V and 5 bases from J, with 12 bases in between. CDR1 is MGHRA and CDR2 is YSYEKL in the germline V gene. The CDR3 coding sequence is TGCGCCAGCAGCCAAAACTACATCTCTGAGACCCAGTACTTC. Protein: CASSQNYISETQYF.